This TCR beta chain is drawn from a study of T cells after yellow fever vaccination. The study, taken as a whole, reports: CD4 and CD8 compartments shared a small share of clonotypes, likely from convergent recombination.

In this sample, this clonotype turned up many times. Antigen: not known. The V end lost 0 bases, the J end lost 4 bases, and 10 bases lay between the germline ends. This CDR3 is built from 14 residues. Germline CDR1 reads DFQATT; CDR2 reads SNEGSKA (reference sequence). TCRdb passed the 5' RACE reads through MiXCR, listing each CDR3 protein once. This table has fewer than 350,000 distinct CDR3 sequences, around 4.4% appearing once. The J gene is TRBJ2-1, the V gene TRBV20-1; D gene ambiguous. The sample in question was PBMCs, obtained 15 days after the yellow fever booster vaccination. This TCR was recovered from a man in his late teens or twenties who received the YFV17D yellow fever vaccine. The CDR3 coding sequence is TGCAGTGCTAGAGATTTTGTACTTTACAATGAGCAGTTCTTC. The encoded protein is CSARDFVLYNEQFF.